Listed below are T cell receptor beta chains from one sample, sequenced in a study of PD-1 blockade in classical Hodgkin lymphoma. TCRdb's copy holds only in-frame clones and misses some; the assay was immunoSEQ multiplex PCR. The table lists roughly 100,000 clones, approximately 90% of them singletons. The sample consisted of peripheral blood mononuclear cells (PBMCs), taken before the fourth cycle of nivolumab. The receptors were gathered from a human donor with classical Hodgkin lymphoma. Each CDR3 is given with its conserved first and last residue. A D gene is named only where the DNA matches it firmly. Expanded clones are given a class, and other clones once, few, many or no size at all.

V	size	J	D	CDR3	DNA
TRBV30	once	TRBJ2-5	NA	CAWSVSGSWLETQYF	TGTGCCTGGAGTGTGTCCGGGAGCTGGTTAGAGACCCAGTACTTC
TRBV6-1	NA	TRBJ2-1	NA	CASSEAIAGLHEQFF	TGTGCCAGCAGTGAAGCGATTGCCGGCCTTCATGAGCAGTTCTTC
TRBV27	NA	TRBJ1-5	NA	CASSLVNNQPQHF	TGTGCCAGCAGTTTAGTAAACAATCAGCCCCAGCATTTT
TRBV19	NA	TRBJ2-3	TRBD2	CASSIGASGLTDTQYF	TGTGCCAGTAGTATAGGAGCTAGCGGTCTCACAGATACGCAGTATTTT
TRBV29-1	once	TRBJ2-7	NA	CSVYVPWGVSYEQYF	TGCAGCGTTTACGTGCCCTGGGGGGTCTCCTACGAGCAGTACTTC
TRBV19	NA	TRBJ1-5	TRBD1	CASSKQGARTTWQPQHF	TGTGCCAGTAGTAAACAGGGGGCGAGGACGACTTGGCAGCCCCAGCATTTT
TRBV10-2	once	TRBJ2-7	NA	CASSSTGYEQYF	TGCGCCAGCAGTTCAACGGGGTACGAGCAGTACTTC
TRBV9	NA	TRBJ2-7	NA	CASSGNGYEQYF	TGTGCCAGCAGCGGGAACGGGTACGAGCAGTACTTC
TRBV19	NA	TRBJ1-5	NA	CASSIQGYSNQPQHF	TGTGCCAGTAGTATACAGGGGTATAGCAATCAGCCCCAGCATTTT
TRBV19	NA	TRBJ1-5	NA	CASSIGRVFLPQHF	TGTGCCAGTAGTATCGGCAGGGTTTTTTTGCCCCAGCATTTT
TRBV7-9	NA	TRBJ2-1	NA	CASSSTLVDEQFF	TGTGCCAGCAGCTCCACGCTAGTAGATGAGCAGTTCTTC
TRBV10-3	NA	TRBJ1-5	NA	CAISRDSNQPQHF	TGTGCCATCAGCAGGGATAGCAATCAGCCCCAGCATTTT
TRBV14	NA	TRBJ2-7	NA	CASSQARGYYEQYF	TGTGCCAGCAGCCAAGCTCGAGGGTACTACGAGCAGTACTTC
TRBV7-9	NA	TRBJ1-1	NA	CASSLSQWDTEAFF	TGTGCCAGCAGCCTCTCTCAGTGGGACACTGAAGCTTTCTTT
TRBV7-8	NA	TRBJ2-7	TRBD2	CASSLGGLAGGTYEQYF	TGTGCCAGCAGCTTAGGAGGACTAGCGGGAGGAACCTACGAGCAGTACTTC
TRBV7-9	NA	TRBJ1-1	NA	CASSPIIGVGTEAFF	TGTGCCAGCAGCCCGATCATTGGTGTAGGGACTGAAGCTTTCTTT
TRBV6-5	NA	TRBJ2-1	NA	CASSIANYNEQFF	TGTGCCTCCTCGATTGCGAACTACAATGAGCAGTTCTTC
TRBV5-1	NA	TRBJ2-5	TRBD2	CASSPGLGQETQYF	TGCGCCAGCAGCCCGGGACTAGGCCAAGAGACCCAGTACTTC
TRBV28	NA	TRBJ2-1	TRBD2	CASSSRLAGGGNEQFF	TGTGCCAGCAGCTCAAGACTAGCGGGAGGTGGGAATGAGCAGTTCTTC
TRBV5-6	NA	TRBJ2-1	TRBD2	CASSPRGLAYNNEQFF	TGTGCCAGCAGCCCGCGCGGACTAGCGTACAACAATGAGCAGTTCTTC
TRBV7-9	NA	TRBJ2-1	NA	CASSAATGIGYNEQFF	TGTGCCAGCAGCGCCGCCACGGGAATTGGCTACAATGAGCAGTTCTTC
TRBV7-9	NA	TRBJ2-7	TRBD1	CASGETGGVYEQYF	TGTGCCAGCGGAGAGACAGGGGGGGTCTACGAGCAGTACTTC
TRBV5-1	NA	TRBJ2-7	NA	CASRLATGYEQYF	TGCGCCAGCAGGCTCGCGACAGGTTACGAGCAGTACTTC
TRBV7-8	NA	TRBJ2-1	TRBD2	CASSLGKRGPLYNEQFF	TGTGCCAGCAGCTTGGGGAAGCGGGGGCCTTTATACAATGAGCAGTTCTTC
TRBV7-9	NA	TRBJ2-5	NA	CASSLLGETQYF	TGTGCCAGCAGCTTACTAGGAGAGACCCAGTACTTC
TRBV7-9	NA	TRBJ2-1	TRBD2	CASSPPSGGVLNEQFF	TGTGCCAGCAGCCCCCCCAGCGGGGGGGTTCTCAATGAGCAGTTCTTC
TRBV7-2	NA	TRBJ1-5	TRBD1	CASSPYPRQGSNQPQHF	TGTGCCAGCAGCCCATATCCTCGACAGGGATCCAATCAGCCCCAGCATTTT
TRBV5-6	NA	TRBJ1-1	NA	CASSLQRGWTEAFF	TGTGCCAGCAGTCTCCAGAGAGGTTGGACTGAAGCTTTCTTT
TRBV5-1	once	TRBJ2-3	NA	CASSFGGGTDTQYF	TGCGCCAGCAGCTTTGGCGGGGGCACAGATACGCAGTATTTT
TRBV6-5	NA	TRBJ1-1	NA	CASSYDGREAFF	TGTGCCAGCAGTTACGATGGGAGGGAAGCTTTCTTT
TRBV19	once	TRBJ1-2	TRBD1	CASTPGQGAFYGYTF	TGTGCCAGTACTCCGGGACAGGGGGCCTTCTATGGCTACACCTTC
TRBV5-1	NA	TRBJ2-1	TRBD2	CASSILTSGTNEQFF	TGCGCCAGCAGCATTCTGACTAGCGGGACAAATGAGCAGTTCTTC
TRBV6-5	NA	TRBJ2-1	TRBD2	CASRTSGRTEFF	TGTGCCAGCAGGACTAGCGGGAGGACGGAGTTCTTC
TRBV14	NA	TRBJ2-2	NA	CASSQWENGELFF	TGTGCCAGCAGCCAGTGGGAGAACGGGGAGCTGTTTTTT
TRBV6-1	once	TRBJ1-1	NA	CASSEVRGRSNTEAFF	TGTGCCAGCAGTGAGGTACGGGGGCGCTCGAACACTGAAGCTTTCTTT
TRBV7-9	NA	TRBJ1-1	NA	CASSLGGLEMSAFF	TGTGCCAGCAGCTTAGGCGGGCTTGAAATGAGCGCTTTCTTT
TRBV30	NA	TRBJ1-1	NA	CAWSSFGAQWTEAFF	TGTGCCTGGAGTAGTTTCGGGGCGCAGTGGACTGAAGCTTTCTTT
TRBV5-5	NA	TRBJ1-2	NA	CASSFMLKLGGKDGYTF	TGTGCCAGCAGCTTTATGCTAAAGCTAGGGGGGAAGGATGGCTACACCTTC
TRBV29-1	NA	TRBJ2-7	TRBD2	CSVGSGSWYEQYF	TGCAGCGTTGGCAGCGGGAGTTGGTACGAGCAGTACTTC
TRBV4-3	NA	TRBJ2-7	NA	CASSRERVPSYEQYF	TGCGCCAGCAGCCGGGAGCGGGTTCCTTCCTACGAGCAGTACTTC
TRBV4-3	NA	TRBJ2-3	TRBD1	CASSPTPGTGDTPRHPQYF	TGCGCCAGCAGCCCTACCCCGGGGACAGGGGACACCCCCCGCCATCCGCAGTATTTT
TRBV7-2	NA	TRBJ2-3	NA	CASSPGGTQYF	TGTGCCAGCAGCCCGGGTGGTACGCAGTATTTT
TRBV5-6	NA	TRBJ2-2	TRBD2	CASSLELAGDDGELFF	TGTGCCAGCAGCTTGGAGCTAGCGGGAGATGACGGGGAGCTGTTTTTT
TRBV28	once	TRBJ2-1	TRBD2	CASSPLKGRERDDNEQFF	TGTGCCAGCAGTCCCCTCAAGGGGAGGGAGAGGGATGACAATGAGCAGTTCTTC
TRBV7-2	NA	TRBJ2-4	TRBD2	CASSSSLGLAGGKNIQYF	TGTGCCAGCAGCAGCTCCCTGGGGCTAGCGGGAGGGAAAAACATTCAGTACTTC
TRBV19	NA	TRBJ2-1	TRBD2	CASSRILAGANEQFF	TGTGCCAGTAGTAGGATATTAGCGGGAGCCAATGAGCAGTTCTTC
TRBV19	NA	TRBJ2-2	NA	CASSMRRNTGELFF	TGTGCCAGTAGTATGCGACGGAACACCGGGGAGCTGTTTTTT
TRBV4-2	NA	TRBJ2-1	TRBD2	CASTPGGVGANEQFF	TGTGCCAGCACCCCGGGGGGGGTTGGGGCCAATGAGCAGTTCTTC
TRBV28	once	TRBJ2-3	NA	CASSFRGMDTQYF	TGTGCCAGCAGTTTCAGAGGTATGGATACGCAGTATTTT
TRBV27	NA	TRBJ2-3	TRBD2	CASSWFLAGSTDTQYF	TGTGCCAGCAGTTGGTTCCTAGCGGGGAGCACAGATACGCAGTATTTT
TRBV18	once	TRBJ1-2	NA	CASSPLKVSGAGYTF	TGTGCCAGCTCACCACTGAAGGTTTCAGGGGCTGGCTACACCTTC
TRBV10-2	NA	TRBJ2-1	NA	CASSESPGGAYNEQFF	TGCGCCAGCAGTGAGTCGCCGGGGGGCGCTTACAATGAGCAGTTCTTC